This T cell receptor beta chain was sequenced for a study of cytomegalovirus exposure and HLA in healthy donors. Study as a whole: The roughly 120 validation repertoires, a later analysis reported, used the same platform as the 550 to 700 repertoires from the first cohort.

CDR3 size: 12 residues. Per germline, CDR1 SNHLY and CDR2 FYNNEI. The J segment lost 6 bases and the V segment lost 8 bases, leaving 5 bases of the junction unmatched. The donors were part of the validation cohort of 100 to 150 subjects. That cohort was separate from the first cohort, which comprised several hundred subjects. Assay used: immunoSEQ multiplex PCR; TCRdb lists only in-frame clones, some missing. Of about 60,000 clones listed, 85% to 95% are singletons. Sequencing input: PBMCs. This rearrangement joins TRBV2 to TRBJ2-7; TRBD1 matches 9 bases. The source is a woman between 18 and 30 years old in good health and CMV-seropositive. The CDR3 DNA reads TGTGCCAGCTGGGACAGGGAAAGCGAGCAGTACTTC. Residues: CASWDRESEQYF.